The 19 T cell receptor beta chains below all came from one sample that was sequenced in a study of blood T cell repertoires in COVID-19. Sequencing used immunoSEQ multiplex PCR; TCRdb keeps in-frame clones, though not all of them. This table has around 31,000 clones, 90% to 95% appearing once. The sequencing input was peripheral blood. Receptors originate from a man aged 55 to 69 with acute or convalescent COVID-19.

The V and J genes are TRBV4-3 and TRBJ2-3; perhaps TRBD2 as D (6 bases). Germline-derived CDR1 and CDR2 are LGHNA and YSLEER. There are 17 residues in the CDR3. V gave up 4 bases and J gave up 5 bases, with 22 bases separating them. CDR3 in DNA: TGCGCCAGCAGCCTCGGCCCAGCGGGCACTCCCGTAGATACGCAGTATTTT. Translating it yields CASSLGPAGTPVDTQYF.

The chain uses TRBV19 and TRBJ2-1, with 10 positions matching TRBD2. Unmatched junction bases numbered 4, after V lost 5 bases and J lost 3 bases. Germline CDR1 LNHDA, CDR2 SQIVND (reference sequence). The CDR3 loop spans 15 amino acids. CDR3 loop: CASSSASGGYNEQFF. In nucleotides, the CDR3 is TGTGCCAGTAGTTCCGCTAGCGGGGGCTACAATGAGCAGTTCTTC.

This chain links TRBV11-3 with TRBJ2-5, with 11 bases fitting TRBD2. Germline values: CDR1 SGHNT, CDR2 YENEEA. The CDR3 spans 16 residues. Germline trimming cut 2 bases from V and 5 bases from J; bases unmatched to any gene: 7. This chain's CDR3 is CASSLQLAGVGETQYF. DNA of the CDR3: TGTGCCAGCAGCTTACAACTAGCGGGAGTGGGTGAGACCCAGTACTTC.

The chain combines TRBV7-9 with TRBJ1-1; possibly TRBD1 for D (5 bases). Trimming removed 1 base at V and 5 bases at J, with 17 bases between. The CDR3 contains 16 residues. Germline V gene lookup returns CDR1 SEHNR and CDR2 FQNEAQ (reference sequence). The CDR3 DNA is TGTGCCAGCAGCTTAGAGGGCGCCAGGGAGGTTACTGAAGCTTTCTTT. Protein sequence: CASSLEGAREVTEAFF.

The chain employs TRBV6-5 and TRBJ1-4, with a tentative D call TRBD1 (6 bases). CDR3 length equals 15 residues. Trimming left V 2 bases short and J 6 bases short, with 13 bases between. Germline CDR1 and CDR2: MNHEY and SVGAGI. The CDR3 bases are TGTGCCAGCAGTTACCAGGGGAGGGAAGATGAAAAACTGTTTTTT. Its translation is CASSYQGREDEKLFF.

CDR3 sequence: CASSIGGGGVQETQYF. DNA of the CDR3: TGTGCCAGTAGTATTGGAGGGGGGGGCGTTCAAGAGACCCAGTACTTC. V gene TRBV19 combines with J gene TRBJ2-5; tentatively, D is TRBD2 (7 bases). The CDR3 covers 16 residues. Trimming stripped 3 bases from V and 2 bases from J, with 16 bases between. The germline gives CDR1 LNHDA, CDR2 SQIVND (reference sequence).

The V and J genes are TRBV19 and TRBJ2-7, with TRBD2 identical over 9 bases. Germline CDR1 reads LNHDA; CDR2 reads SQIVND (reference sequence). The V segment lost 3 bases and the J segment 3 bases; nucleotides outside the gene matches: 6. CDR3 size: 15 residues. The CDR3 DNA reads as TGTGCCAGTAGTATTGAGCTAGCGGGATTCTACGAGCAGTACTTC. Its protein product is CASSIELAGFYEQYF.

The chain carries TRBV7-9 and TRBJ2-2, with 10 bases fitting TRBD2. Germline V gene sequence: CDR1 SEHNR, CDR2 FQNEAQ (reference sequence). The V and J ends lost 3 bases and 4 bases, in that order; junction bases with no gene match: 2. This CDR3 is 15 amino acids long. Here the CDR3 reads CASSFLAGATGELFF. In DNA, the CDR3 is TGTGCCAGCAGCTTCCTAGCGGGAGCCACCGGGGAGCTGTTTTTT.

The gene calls are TRBV19 and TRBJ2-7; 9 bases line up with TRBD1. The length of the CDR3 is 14 residues. Unmatched junction bases numbered 5, after V lost 6 bases and J lost 2 bases. Germline CDR1 and CDR2: LNHDA and SQIVND (reference sequence). In nucleotides, the CDR3 is TGTGCCAGTAGCCCGGGACAGGGCCCCTACGAGCAGTACTTC. Its translation is CASSPGQGPYEQYF.

This sequence joins TRBV4-1 and TRBJ2-1; 11 bases align to TRBD2. CDR1 and CDR2 (germline): MGHRA, YSYEKL. The CDR3 has 16 residues. Unmatched junction bases numbered 10, after V lost 3 bases and J lost 9 bases. In DNA, the CDR3 is TGCGCCAGCAGCCAGGAAACTAGCGGGAGTTTGATTGAGCAGTTCTTC. Its translation: CASSQETSGSLIEQFF.

The V call is TRBV27, the J call TRBJ2-3, with 7 bases fitting TRBD2. There are 15 residues in the CDR3. Germline lookup yields CDR1 MNHEY and CDR2 SMNVEV (reference sequence). V lost 2 bases to trimming and J lost 3 bases; unmatched junction nucleotides: 5. The DNA of the CDR3 is TGTGCCAGCAGTTTAGGCGGGAGTGGTACAGATACGCAGTATTTT. It is translated as CASSLGGSGTDTQYF.

This clone occurred once. V is TRBV7-2 and J is TRBJ2-7; tentative D call: TRBD1 (6 bases). V lost 4 bases and J 10 bases, leaving 20 bases between the germline ends. Germline loops: CDR1 SGHTA, CDR2 FQGNSA. The CDR3 has 14 amino acids. In DNA form, the CDR3 reads TGTGCCAGCAGCTCAGGGCTGGGGGCCTTTGGCCAGTACTTC. It is translated as CASSSGLGAFGQYF.

This clone was seen more than once but under ten times. The gene calls are TRBV5-1 and TRBJ2-1, with 11 positions matching TRBD2. In germline, CDR1 is SGHRS, CDR2 YFSETQ. J was trimmed by 7 bases and V by 5 bases; bases with no gene match: 11. The CDR3 is made up of 16 amino acids. In nucleotides, the CDR3 is TGCGCCAGCAGGTTGTCTACTAGCGGGAGCACTAATGAGCAGTTCTTC. As protein: CASRLSTSGSTNEQFF.

The chain joins TRBV11-2 to TRBJ2-3; 10 bases match TRBD2. V gave up 0 bases and J gave up 1 base; unmatched junction bases: 4. The CDR3 extends over 17 amino acids. Germline loops: CDR1 SGHAT, CDR2 FQNNGV. The CDR3 loop is CASSLEPSGRGTDTQYF. CDR3 nucleotide sequence: TGTGCCAGCAGCTTAGAGCCTAGCGGGAGAGGCACAGATACGCAGTATTTT.

The chain couples TRBV24-1 to TRBJ2-7; 8 nucleotides match TRBD2. Germline trimming cut 7 bases from V and 4 bases from J; bases unmatched to any gene: 14. From germline, CDR1 is KGHDR and CDR2 SFDVKD. This CDR3 spans 16 amino acids. The CDR3 nucleotides are TGTGCCACCAGCGATACTAAAGCGGGAGAGTTATACGAGCAGTACTTC. Translated, it gives CATSDTKAGELYEQYF.

This chain connects TRBV18 to TRBJ2-4; 7 positions agree with TRBD2. The CDR3 consists of 13 residues. Germline CDR1 and CDR2: KGHSH and LQKENI. J lost 8 bases, V lost 6 bases, and 7 bases had no gene match. The CDR3: CASSEAGRDIQYF. As DNA, the CDR3 is TGTGCCAGCTCGGAAGCAGGGAGGGACATTCAGTACTTC.

The chain combines TRBV12-3 or TRBV12-4 with TRBJ2-7; possibly TRBD2 for D (6 bases). Trimming left V 5 bases short and J 6 bases short, with 11 bases between. The CDR3 length is 12 residues. CDR3 loop: CASSPGTGEQYV. The CDR3 nucleotides read TGTGCCAGCAGTCCAGGGACTGGCGAGCAGTACGTC.

The chain couples TRBV3-1 (or the pseudogene TRBV3-2) to TRBJ2-1; 7 bases fit TRBD1. Germline V gene data show CDR1 as LGHDT and CDR2 as YNNKEL (reference sequence). The CDR3 has 14 amino acids. V dropped 3 bases and J dropped 8; count of bases not matched to a gene: 7. The CDR3 DNA is TGTGCCAGCAGCCACCCTGAGGGGGCCTATGAGCAGTTCTTC. Protein sequence: CASSHPEGAYEQFF.

This chain joins TRBV5-1 and TRBJ1-6, with D unresolved. Trimming stripped 0 bases from V and 11 bases from J, with 6 bases between. This CDR3 comprises 12 residues. CDR1 is SGHRS and CDR2 is YFSETQ in the germline V gene. The CDR3 reads CASSLDSPPLHF. The CDR3 nucleotides read TGCGCCAGCAGCTTGGACAGTCCACCCCTCCACTTT.